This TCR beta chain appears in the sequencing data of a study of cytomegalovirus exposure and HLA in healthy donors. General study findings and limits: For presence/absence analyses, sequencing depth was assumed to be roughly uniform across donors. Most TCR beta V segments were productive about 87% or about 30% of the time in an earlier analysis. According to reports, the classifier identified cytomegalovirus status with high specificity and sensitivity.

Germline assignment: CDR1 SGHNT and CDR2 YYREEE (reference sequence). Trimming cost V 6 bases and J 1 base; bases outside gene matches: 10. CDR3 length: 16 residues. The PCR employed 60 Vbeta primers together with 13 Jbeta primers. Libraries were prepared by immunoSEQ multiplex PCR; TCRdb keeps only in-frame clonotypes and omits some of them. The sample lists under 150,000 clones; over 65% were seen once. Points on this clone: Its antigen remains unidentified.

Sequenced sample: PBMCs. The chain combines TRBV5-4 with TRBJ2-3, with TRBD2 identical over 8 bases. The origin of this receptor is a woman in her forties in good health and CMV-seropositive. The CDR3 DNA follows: TGTGCCAGCACCTCATCAGGGCGGGGGGGCACAGATACGCAGTATTTT. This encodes CASTSSGRGGTDTQYF. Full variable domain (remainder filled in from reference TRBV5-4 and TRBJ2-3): ETGVTQSPTHLIKTRGQQVTLRCSSQSGHNTVSWYQQALGQGPQFIFQYYREEENGRGNFPPRFSGLQFPNYSSELNVNALELDDSALYLCASTSSGRGGTDTQYFGPGTRLTVL.